This TCR beta chain was sequenced in a study of type 1 regulatory T cells. Whole-study context: T-allo10 is a Tr1-enriched, alloantigen-specific CD4 T cell product made in vitro.

This CDR3 contains 16 residues. Trimming shortened V by 5 bases and J by 2 bases, and 17 bases separated the two germline ends. Germline lookup yields CDR1 MNHEY and CDR2 SMNVEV (reference sequence). TCRdb processed the reads anew with MiXCR; each CDR3 protein has one entry. This table holds fewer than 75,000 distinct CDR3 sequences, 45% to 50% found once. Points on this clonotype: Its antigen remains unidentified.

This TCR derives from a human donor in good health. The sequencing sample was made of cultured non-Tr1 T cells, either the whole culture or a sorted T cell fraction (not recorded which). The chain combines TRBV27 with TRBJ2-3; D is possibly TRBD2 (5 bases). CDR3 coding DNA: TGTGCCAGCAGTCCGGGATGGGTGACACTCACAGATACGCAGTATTTT. This encodes CASSPGWVTLTDTQYF.